A single T cell receptor (beta chain) is shown here with its context. The data were taken from a study of human T cells and chemical hapten exposure. Sample time point: patch test 3, about 24 weeks after DPC sensitization. Described treatment: therapeutic diphenylcyclopropenone sensitization with weekly scalp DPC. Alopecia patients between 18 and 70 years old and suitable for DPC were used as donors. Total RNA was isolated from unfractionated whole blood. Using its own MiXCR run on the RACE reads, TCRdb lists one record per CDR3 protein. Of over 70,000 distinct CDR3 sequences listed, about 11% are singletons. After removal of 3 bases from V and 2 bases from J, the junction contained 2 bases not matched to a gene. The CDR3 spans 15 residues. Germline loops: CDR1 DFQATT, CDR2 SNEGSKA (reference sequence).

The chain links TRBV20-1 to TRBJ2-2, with 11 nucleotides matching TRBD2. This specimen consisted of whole blood, obtained in connection with sensitization to the hapten diphenylcyclopropenone (DPC). The receptor was derived from a woman aged 25 to 39 with alopecia areata. Some clones in this sample may be carry-over from other donors' samples. Written as DNA, the CDR3 is TGCAGTGCTAGGACTAGCGGGGAAAACACCGGGGAGCTGTTTTTT. Translated, it gives CSARTSGENTGELFF.